These 2 T cell receptor beta chains were all obtained from the same sample, sequenced in a study of tumor-infiltrating lymphocytes in primary liver carcinoma. Reverse transcription of about 500 ng total RNA with a constant-region primer produced TCR beta cDNA. Nested multiplex PCR, run for three rounds with slightly modified ARM-PCR, yielded TCR beta libraries. Researchers ran the first two PCR rounds for roughly 11 cycles each with TRBV1-TRBV30 forward primers and a C-beta reverse primer. TCRdb recomputed calls from the multiplex PCR reads with MiXCR, one row per CDR3 protein. The table shows under 200,000 distinct CDR3 sequences, with around 85% occurring only once. Extraction of RNA together with DNA used 20-30 mg of unsorted bulk tissue. The sequenced sample consisted of tumor tissue from primary liver carcinoma. The receptor set was obtained from a man aged 40-49 years with primary liver carcinoma and hepatitis B virus infection.

Points on this clonotype: This is likely a read error, given that the CDR3 carries no conserved phenylalanine or tryptophan at its end. This chain uses TRBV6-1 with TRBJ2-1; 7 nucleotides agree with TRBD2. V gave up 5 bases and J gave up 7 bases; unmatched junction bases: 14. The germline CDR1 and CDR2 sequences are MNHNS and SASEGT. The CDR3 is made up of 16 amino acids. CDR3 sequence (DNA): TGTGCCAGCAGTAGAAAGGGAAGCGGGGATTGGAATGAGCAGTTCGTC. It specifies CASSRKGSGDWNEQFV.

The chain carries TRBV11-2 and TRBJ1-6; 7 nucleotides line up with TRBD1. The V segment lost 3 bases and the J segment 7 bases; nucleotides outside the gene matches: 9. This CDR3 region has 16 residues. In germline, CDR1 is SGHAT, CDR2 FQNNGV. CDR3 nucleotide sequence: TGTGCCAGCAGCTTCGCCGGCGGGACAGCAAATTCACCCCTCCACTTT. This codes for CASSFAGGTANSPLHF.